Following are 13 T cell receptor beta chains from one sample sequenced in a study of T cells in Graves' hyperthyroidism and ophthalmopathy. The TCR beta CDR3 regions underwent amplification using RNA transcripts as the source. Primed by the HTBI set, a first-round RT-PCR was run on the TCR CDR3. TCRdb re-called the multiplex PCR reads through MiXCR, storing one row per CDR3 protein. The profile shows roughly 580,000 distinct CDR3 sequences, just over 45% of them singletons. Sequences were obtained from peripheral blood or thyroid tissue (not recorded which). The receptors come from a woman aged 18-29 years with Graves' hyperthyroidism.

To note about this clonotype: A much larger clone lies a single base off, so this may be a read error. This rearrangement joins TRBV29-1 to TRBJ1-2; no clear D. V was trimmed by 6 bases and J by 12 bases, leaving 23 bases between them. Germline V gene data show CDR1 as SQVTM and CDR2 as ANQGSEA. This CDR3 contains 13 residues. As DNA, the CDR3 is TGCAGCGTCGGACGGCTATCGTGGGAGGGCCACACCTTC. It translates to CSVGRLSWEGHTF.

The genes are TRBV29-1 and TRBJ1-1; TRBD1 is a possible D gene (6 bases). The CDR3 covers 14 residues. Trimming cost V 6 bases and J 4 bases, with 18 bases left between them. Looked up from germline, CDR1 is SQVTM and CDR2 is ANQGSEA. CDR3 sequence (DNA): TGCAGCGTGGGGGCGCGGGGGGTTACCACTGAAGCTTTCTTT. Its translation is CSVGARGVTTEAFF.

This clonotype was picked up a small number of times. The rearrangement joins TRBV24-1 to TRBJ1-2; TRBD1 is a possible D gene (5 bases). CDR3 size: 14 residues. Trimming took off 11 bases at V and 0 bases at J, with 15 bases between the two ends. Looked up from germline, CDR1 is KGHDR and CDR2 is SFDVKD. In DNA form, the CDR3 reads TGTGCCAGCAGACAAGACAGCACTAACTATGGCTACACCTTC. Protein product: CASRQDSTNYGYTF.

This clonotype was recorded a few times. CDR3 amino acids: CASSQAVTRNTGELFF. The CDR3 coding sequence is TGTGCCAGCAGCCAAGCTGTGACAAGGAACACCGGGGAGCTGTTTTTT. The chain recombines TRBV7-9 with TRBJ2-2; no firm D call. Germline CDR1 SEHNR, CDR2 FQNEAQ (reference sequence). V gave up 5 bases and J gave up 1 base, with 14 bases separating them. The CDR3 extends over 16 amino acids.

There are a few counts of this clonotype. CDR3 in amino acids: CASSRTSGSRSYEQYF. Written as DNA, the CDR3 is TGTGCCAGCAGCAGAACTAGCGGGAGCCGCTCCTACGAGCAGTACTTC. The rearrangement joins TRBV7-2 to TRBJ2-7; TRBD2 agrees at 11 bases. The trim removed 5 bases at V and 0 bases at J, leaving 6 bases unmatched. Per the germline V gene, CDR1 is SGHTA and CDR2 is FQGNSA. CDR3 size: 16 residues.

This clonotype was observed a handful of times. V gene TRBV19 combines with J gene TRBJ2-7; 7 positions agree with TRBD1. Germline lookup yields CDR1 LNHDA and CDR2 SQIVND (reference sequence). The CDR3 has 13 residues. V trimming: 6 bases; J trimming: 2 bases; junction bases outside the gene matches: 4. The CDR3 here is CASSSGTAYEQYF. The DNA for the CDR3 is TGTGCCAGTAGCTCCGGGACAGCCTACGAGCAGTACTTC.

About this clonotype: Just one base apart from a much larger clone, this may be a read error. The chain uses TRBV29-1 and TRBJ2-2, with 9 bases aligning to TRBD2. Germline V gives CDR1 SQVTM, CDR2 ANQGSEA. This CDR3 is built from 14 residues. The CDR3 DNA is TGCAGCGCCCGACTAGCGGTGAACACCGGGGTGCTGTTTTTT. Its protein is CSARLAVNTGVLFF.

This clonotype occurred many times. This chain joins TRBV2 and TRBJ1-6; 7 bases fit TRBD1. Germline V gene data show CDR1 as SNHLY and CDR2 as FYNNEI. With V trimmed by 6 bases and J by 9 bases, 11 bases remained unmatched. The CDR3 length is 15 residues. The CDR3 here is CASRNRDSFVSPLHF. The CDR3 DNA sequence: TGTGCCAGCAGAAACCGGGACAGTTTTGTTTCACCCCTCCACTTT.

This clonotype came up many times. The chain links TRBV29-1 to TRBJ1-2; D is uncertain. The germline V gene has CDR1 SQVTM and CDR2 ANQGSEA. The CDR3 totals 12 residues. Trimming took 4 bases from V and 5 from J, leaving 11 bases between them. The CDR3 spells CSVVIPPYGYTF. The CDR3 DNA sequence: TGCAGCGTTGTAATTCCGCCATATGGCTACACCTTC.

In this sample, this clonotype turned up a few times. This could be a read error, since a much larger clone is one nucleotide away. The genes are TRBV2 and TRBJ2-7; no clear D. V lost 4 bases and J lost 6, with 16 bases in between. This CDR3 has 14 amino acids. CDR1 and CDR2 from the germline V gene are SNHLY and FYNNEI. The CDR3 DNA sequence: TGTGCCAGCAGTGCAATGACTCGGGCAGGCGAGCAGTACTTC. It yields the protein CASSAMTRAGEQYF.

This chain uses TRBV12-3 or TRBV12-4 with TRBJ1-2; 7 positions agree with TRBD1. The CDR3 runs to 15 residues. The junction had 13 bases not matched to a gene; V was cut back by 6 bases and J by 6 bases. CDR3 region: CASSAGPQGLNGYTF. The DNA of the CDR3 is TGTGCCAGCAGCGCCGGGCCACAGGGGCTAAATGGCTACACCTTC.

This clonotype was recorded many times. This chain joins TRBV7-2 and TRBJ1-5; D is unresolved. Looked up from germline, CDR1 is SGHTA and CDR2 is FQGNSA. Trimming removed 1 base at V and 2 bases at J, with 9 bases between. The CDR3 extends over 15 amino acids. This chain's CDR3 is CASSLGWGGNQPQHF. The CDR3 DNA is TGTGCCAGCAGCTTAGGATGGGGAGGCAATCAGCCCCAGCATTTT.

In DNA form, the CDR3 reads TGTGCCACCAGTGACGGCGCTTCGGATGGCTACACCTTC. Amino acids: CATSDGASDGYTF. The J gene is TRBJ1-2, the V gene TRBV24-1, with D unclear. The CDR3 is 13 amino acids. V lost 4 bases and J 6 bases, leaving 11 bases between the germline ends. The germline V gene has CDR1 KGHDR and CDR2 SFDVKD.